A selection of T cell receptor beta chains follows, all from one sample in a study of blood T cell repertoires in COVID-19. Produced via immunoSEQ multiplex PCR; TCRdb's table is partial and in-frame only. This table holds roughly 520,000 clones, around nine tenths found once. Sequenced: PBMCs or T cells enriched from blood (not recorded which). The receptors stem from a woman in her forties who had recovered from COVID-19. Each CDR3 is given with its conserved first and last residue. A D gene is named only where the DNA matches it firmly. For some rows the clone size is stated as once, few or many, or as a class when expanded; others skip it.

v_call	clone_size	d_call	j_call	cdr3_aa	cdr3_nt
TRBV11-3	few	TRBD1	TRBJ1-6	CASRGQGNSPLHF	TGTGCCAGCAGGGGACAGGGGAATTCACCCCTCCACTTT
TRBV6-5	once	.	TRBJ1-2	CASSTDSYGYTF	TGTGCCAGCAGTACCGACAGCTATGGCTACACCTTC
TRBV7-8	.	.	TRBJ2-7	CASSFRGSYEQYF	TGTGCCAGCAGCTTCAGGGGATCCTACGAGCAGTACTTC
TRBV14	.	.	TRBJ2-3	CASSRGRVTDTQYF	TGTGCCAGCAGCCGGGGCAGGGTGACAGATACGCAGTATTTT
TRBV29-1	.	.	TRBJ1-2	CSVDRQGYGYTF	TGCAGCGTTGATAGGCAGGGTTATGGCTACACCTTC
TRBV18	once	.	TRBJ1-3	CASSPPGSSGNTIYF	TGTGCCAGCTCACCGCCGGGTAGTTCTGGAAACACCATATATTTT
TRBV21-1	.	.	TRBJ2-7	CASSKVVYEQYF	TGTGCCAGCAGCAAAGTAGTCTACGAGCAGTACTTC
TRBV20-1	.	TRBD1	TRBJ2-1	CSASPGQGGNEQFF	TGCAGTGCTAGTCCGGGACAGGGAGGCAATGAGCAGTTCTTC
TRBV7-2	.	TRBD1	TRBJ2-2	CASSPYQGAGELFF	TGTGCCAGCAGCCCCTATCAGGGGGCCGGGGAGCTGTTTTTT
TRBV19	.	TRBD1	TRBJ1-1	CASRRTGDTEAFF	TGTGCCAGTAGGCGTACAGGGGACACTGAAGCTTTCTTT
TRBV5-1	.	.	TRBJ2-7	CASSPAGGLYEQYF	TGCGCCAGCAGCCCCGCCGGGGGGCTCTACGAGCAGTACTTC
TRBV5-5	.	.	TRBJ1-2	CASSLAHTGGGYTF	TGTGCCAGCAGCTTGGCCCATACGGGGGGTGGCTACACCTTC
TRBV5-5	.	.	TRBJ1-1	CASSLGGANTEAFF	TGTGCCAGCAGCTTGGGGGGCGCGAACACTGAAGCTTTCTTT
TRBV11-2	.	.	TRBJ2-3	CASSHRTQESADTQYF	TGTGCCAGCAGCCACCGGACTCAGGAAAGCGCAGATACGCAGTATTTT
TRBV18	.	TRBD1	TRBJ2-7	CASSPPGQGIPEQYF	TGTGCCAGCTCACCACCCGGACAGGGGATTCCCGAGCAGTACTTC
TRBV30	few	.	TRBJ1-2	CAWSPRVDGYTF	TGTGCCTGGAGTCCACGTGTAGATGGCTACACCTTC
TRBV4-3	.	TRBD1	TRBJ1-1	CASSQGQGYGTEAFF	TGCGCCAGCAGCCAAGGACAGGGTTACGGCACTGAAGCTTTCTTT
TRBV18	.	TRBD1	TRBJ1-2	CASSRGDRVYGYTF	TGTGCCAGCTCCCGAGGAGACAGGGTCTATGGCTACACCTTC
TRBV6-2/TRBV6-3	many	.	TRBJ1-1	CASSYSSYSVNTEAFF	TGTGCCAGCAGTTATTCGTCCTATTCTGTGAACACTGAAGCTTTCTTT
TRBV20-1	.	.	TRBJ1-1	CSATPRTEAFF	TGCAGTGCTACCCCTCGGACTGAAGCTTTCTTT
TRBV5-1	.	.	TRBJ2-1	CASSLESEKQFF	TGCGCCAGCAGCTTGGAATCGGAGAAGCAGTTCTTC
TRBV11-2	.	TRBD2	TRBJ2-7	CASSPGVAGKSYEQYF	TGTGCCAGCAGTCCTGGAGTAGCGGGGAAATCCTACGAGCAGTACTTC
TRBV30	.	TRBD1	TRBJ1-2	CASRTGSYTF	TGTGCCTCCCGGACAGGGAGCTACACCTTC
TRBV19	.	.	TRBJ2-1	CASSYDSNNEQFF	TGTGCCAGTAGTTACGACAGTAACAATGAGCAGTTCTTC
TRBV14	.	.	TRBJ1-1	CASSQVRGFSFF	TGTGCCAGCAGCCAAGTTCGGGGGTTTTCTTTCTTT
TRBV27	.	.	TRBJ1-1	CASSRRDTEAFF	TGTGCCAGCAGCCGGAGGGACACTGAAGCTTTCTTT
TRBV10-1	.	TRBD1	TRBJ1-1	CASSESMGQGMNTEAFF	TGCGCCAGCAGTGAGTCTATGGGACAGGGGATGAACACTGAAGCTTTCTTT
TRBV4-2	.	TRBD2	TRBJ2-3	CASSQGKGLATDTQYF	TGTGCCAGCAGCCAAGGAAAGGGACTAGCGACAGATACGCAGTATTTT
TRBV29-1	.	TRBD2	TRBJ2-1	CSAEGLAGGSSYNEQFF	TGCAGCGCCGAGGGACTAGCGGGAGGGTCCTCCTACAATGAGCAGTTCTTC
TRBV11-3	.	.	TRBJ1-1	CASSLHGGNTEAFF	TGTGCCAGCAGCTTACACGGAGGGAACACTGAAGCTTTCTTT
TRBV19	.	.	TRBJ2-1	CASSLGSASYNEQFF	TGTGCCAGTAGTCTAGGGAGTGCTTCCTACAATGAGCAGTTCTTC
TRBV2	.	TRBD1	TRBJ1-2	CASSPDQLTGFNGYTF	TGTGCCAGCAGTCCTGACCAATTGACAGGGTTTAATGGCTACACCTTC
TRBV10-3	.	.	TRBJ1-5	CAISSRDSNSNQPQHF	TGTGCCATCAGCTCCCGGGACTCAAATAGCAATCAGCCCCAGCATTTT
TRBV5-5	.	.	TRBJ2-3	CASSLGDSTDTQYF	TGTGCCAGCAGCTTGGGAGATAGCACAGATACGCAGTATTTT
TRBV6-6	.	.	TRBJ1-1	CASSFTGNSDAFF	TGTGCCAGCAGTTTTACAGGGAATAGTGATGCTTTCTTT
TRBV6-4	.	TRBD1	TRBJ1-3	CASSVPGTVKCYSGNTIYF	TGTGCCAGCAGTGTTCCCGGGACAGTCAAATGTTACTCTGGAAACACCATATATTTT
TRBV4-2	.	.	TRBJ1-3	CASSQEPAGDSGNTIYF	TGTGCCAGCAGCCAAGAACCAGCGGGGGACTCTGGAAACACCATATATTTT
TRBV5-4	.	TRBD1	TRBJ2-7	CASSFRQGYEQYF	TGTGCCAGCAGCTTTCGACAGGGCTACGAGCAGTACTTC
TRBV5-8	few	TRBD2	TRBJ2-7	CASSIPGLAGERQYF	TGTGCCAGCAGCATCCCGGGACTAGCGGGAGAACGGCAGTACTTC